This T cell receptor (beta chain) was sequenced in a study of blood T cell repertoires in COVID-19. At the level of the study: There were acute and convalescent COVID-19 samples, and they came from the United States, Italy and Spain. T cells, B-cell-depleted T cells, or PBMCs supplied cDNA or gDNA.

Methods used by the authors: Amplification with reference gene primers provided the estimates of nucleated cell counts. Here immunoSEQ multiplex PCR was the method, and the copy in TCRdb shows in-frame clones only, minus some. That table supplies the V and J calls and clone size; D and trimming were determined from the DNA. Of approximately 110,000 clones in the sample, around nine tenths were seen once. The germline V gene has CDR1 MNHEY and CDR2 SVGAGI. The CDR3 has 11 residues. V shed 6 bases, J shed 10 bases, and the junction held 3 bases outside the gene matches. The sample consisted of peripheral blood. This TCR was recovered from a man aged 50 or older with COVID-19, enrolled during active disease. V is TRBV6-5 and J is TRBJ2-1; TRBD1 matches at 7 bases. CDR3 coding DNA: TGTGCCAGCAGGACAGGGCAGGAGCAGTTCTTC. This gives the protein CASRTGQEQFF.